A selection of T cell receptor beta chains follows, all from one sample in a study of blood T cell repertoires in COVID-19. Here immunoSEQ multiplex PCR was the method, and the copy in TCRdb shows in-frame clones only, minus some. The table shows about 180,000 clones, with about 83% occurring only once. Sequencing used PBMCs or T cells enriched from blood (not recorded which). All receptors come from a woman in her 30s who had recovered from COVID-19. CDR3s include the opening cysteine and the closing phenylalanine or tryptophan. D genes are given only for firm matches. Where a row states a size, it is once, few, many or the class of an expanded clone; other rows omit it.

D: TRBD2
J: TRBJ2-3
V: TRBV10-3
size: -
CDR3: CAISESTSGRAETDTQYF
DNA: TGTGCCATCAGTGAGTCGACTAGCGGGAGGGCCGAAACAGATACGCAGTATTTT

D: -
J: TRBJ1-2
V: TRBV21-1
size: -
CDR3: CASSSDRDYGYTF
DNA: TGTGCCAGCAGCTCAGACAGGGACTATGGCTACACCTTC

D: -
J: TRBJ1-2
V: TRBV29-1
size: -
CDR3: CSVGTGGYTF
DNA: TGCAGCGTTGGGACGGGAGGCTACACCTTC

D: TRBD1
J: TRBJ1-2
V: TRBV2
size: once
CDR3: CASSERGQGGGYTF
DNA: TGTGCCAGCAGTGAACGGGGGCAGGGGGGTGGCTACACCTTC

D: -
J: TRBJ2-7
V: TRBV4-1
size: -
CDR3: CASSRASEQYF
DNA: TGCGCCAGCAGCCGAGCTTCCGAGCAGTACTTC

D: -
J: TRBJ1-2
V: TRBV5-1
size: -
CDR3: CASSRTEHSNYGYTF
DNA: TGCGCCAGCAGCCGGACAGAACACTCTAACTATGGCTACACCTTC

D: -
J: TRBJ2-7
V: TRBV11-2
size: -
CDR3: CASRSLAGPYEQYF
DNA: TGTGCCAGCAGATCCCTGGCGGGACCTTACGAGCAGTACTTC

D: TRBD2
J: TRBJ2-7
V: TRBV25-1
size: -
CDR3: CASSELLAGDNYEQYF
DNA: TGTGCCAGCAGTGAATTACTAGCGGGAGACAACTACGAGCAGTACTTC

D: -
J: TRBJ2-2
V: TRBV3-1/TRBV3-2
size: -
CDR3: CASRLMGELFF
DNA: TGTGCCAGCAGGCTAATGGGGGAGCTGTTTTTT

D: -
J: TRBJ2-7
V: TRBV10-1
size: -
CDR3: CASSRGRHRRGEQYF
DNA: TGCGCCAGCTCCCGAGGGAGACACCGCCGGGGCGAGCAGTACTTC

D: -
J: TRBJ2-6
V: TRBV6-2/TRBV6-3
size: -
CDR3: CASSYSTPGANVLTF
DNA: TGTGCCAGCAGTTACTCGACTCCTGGGGCCAACGTCCTGACTTTC

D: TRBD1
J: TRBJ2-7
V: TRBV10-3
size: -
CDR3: CAISGDSSYEQYF
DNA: TGTGCCATCAGTGGGGACAGCTCCTACGAGCAGTACTTC

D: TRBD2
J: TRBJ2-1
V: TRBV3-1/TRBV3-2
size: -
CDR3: CASSQDSSGNNEQFF
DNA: TGTGCCAGCAGCCAAGACTCCAGCGGGAACAATGAGCAGTTCTTC

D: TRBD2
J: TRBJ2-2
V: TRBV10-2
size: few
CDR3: CASRLAANTGELFF
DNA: TGCGCCAGCCGACTAGCGGCGAACACCGGGGAGCTGTTTTTT

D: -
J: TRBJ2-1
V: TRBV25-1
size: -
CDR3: CASSEKGGDEQFF
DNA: TGTGCCAGCAGTGAAAAAGGGGGAGATGAGCAGTTCTTC

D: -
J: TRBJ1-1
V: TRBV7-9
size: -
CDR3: CASSLLSGTNTEAFF
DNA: TGTGCCAGCAGCTTATTAAGCGGGACGAACACTGAAGCTTTCTTT

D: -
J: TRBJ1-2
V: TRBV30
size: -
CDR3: CAWSVQSRRDYGYTF
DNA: TGTGCCTGGAGTGTACAGTCCCGGCGGGACTATGGCTACACCTTC

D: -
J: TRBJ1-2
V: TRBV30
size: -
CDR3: CAWSVRYGYTF
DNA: TGTGCCTGGAGTGTACGGTATGGCTACACCTTC

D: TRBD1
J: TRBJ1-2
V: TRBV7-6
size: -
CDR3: CASSEQGESPYGYTF
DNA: TGTGCCAGCAGCGAGCAGGGGGAAAGTCCCTATGGCTACACCTTC

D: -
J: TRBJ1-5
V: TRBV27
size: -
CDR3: CASSPNRDQPQHF
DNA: TGTGCCAGCAGTCCCAACAGAGATCAGCCCCAGCATTTT

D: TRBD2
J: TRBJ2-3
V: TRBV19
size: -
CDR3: CASSSWGRGTDTQYF
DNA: TGTGCCAGTAGCTCTTGGGGGAGGGGCACAGATACGCAGTATTTT

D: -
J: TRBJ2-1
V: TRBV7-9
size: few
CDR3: CASSFPAGEQFF
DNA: TGTGCCAGCAGCTTCCCGGCGGGTGAGCAGTTCTTC